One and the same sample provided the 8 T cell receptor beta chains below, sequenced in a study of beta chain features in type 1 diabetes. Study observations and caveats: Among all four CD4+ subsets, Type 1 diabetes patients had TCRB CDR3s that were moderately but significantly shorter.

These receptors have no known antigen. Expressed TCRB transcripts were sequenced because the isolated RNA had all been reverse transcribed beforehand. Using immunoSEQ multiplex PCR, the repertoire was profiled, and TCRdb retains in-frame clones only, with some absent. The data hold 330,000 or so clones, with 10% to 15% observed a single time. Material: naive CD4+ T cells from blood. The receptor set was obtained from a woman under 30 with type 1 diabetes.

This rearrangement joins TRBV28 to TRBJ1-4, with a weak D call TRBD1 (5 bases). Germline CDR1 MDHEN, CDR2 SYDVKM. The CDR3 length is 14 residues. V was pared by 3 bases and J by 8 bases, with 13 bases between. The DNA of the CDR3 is TGTGCCAGCAGTTTTGGGGGGGTTCGGGAAAAACTGTTTTTT. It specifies CASSFGGVREKLFF.

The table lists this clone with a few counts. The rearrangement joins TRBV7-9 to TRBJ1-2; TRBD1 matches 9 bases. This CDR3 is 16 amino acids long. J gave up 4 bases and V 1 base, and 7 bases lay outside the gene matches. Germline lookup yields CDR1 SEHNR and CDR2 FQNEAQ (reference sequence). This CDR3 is CASSLVGQGRSYGYTF. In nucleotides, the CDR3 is TGTGCCAGCAGCTTAGTAGGACAGGGGAGAAGCTATGGCTACACCTTC.

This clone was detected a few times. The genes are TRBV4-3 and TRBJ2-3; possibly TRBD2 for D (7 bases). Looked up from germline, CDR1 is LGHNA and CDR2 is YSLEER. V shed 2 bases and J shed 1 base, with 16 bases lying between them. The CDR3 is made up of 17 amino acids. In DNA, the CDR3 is TGCGCCAGCAGCCAAAGGTGGAGGGGGGGAGGCACAGATACGCAGTATTTT. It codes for CASSQRWRGGGTDTQYF.

CDR3 coding DNA: TGTGCCAGCACAGGGATGGGAACTGAAGCTTTCTTT. This gives the protein CASTGMGTEAFF. The chain carries TRBV28 and TRBJ1-1; tentatively, D is TRBD1 (5 bases). This CDR3 has 12 amino acids. V was trimmed by 7 bases and J by 5 bases, leaving 11 bases between them. CDR1 is MDHEN, CDR2 SYDVKM, per germline.

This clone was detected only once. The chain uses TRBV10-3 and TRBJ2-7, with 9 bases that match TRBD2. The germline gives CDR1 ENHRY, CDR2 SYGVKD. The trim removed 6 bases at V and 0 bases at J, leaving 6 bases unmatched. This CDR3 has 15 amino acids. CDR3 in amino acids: CAIRGTSRDSYEQYF. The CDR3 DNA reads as TGTGCCATCAGGGGGACTAGCCGAGACTCCTACGAGCAGTACTTC.

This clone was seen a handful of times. CDR3 loop: CASSLAGEADTQYF. CDR3 nucleotides: TGTGCCAGCAGCTTAGCCGGGGAGGCAGATACGCAGTATTTT. The V gene is TRBV7-9, the J gene TRBJ2-3; D might be TRBD2 (6 bases). CDR1 is SEHNR and CDR2 is FQNEAQ in the germline V gene (reference sequence). This CDR3 contains 14 residues. Trimming left V 0 bases short and J 4 bases short, with 8 bases between.

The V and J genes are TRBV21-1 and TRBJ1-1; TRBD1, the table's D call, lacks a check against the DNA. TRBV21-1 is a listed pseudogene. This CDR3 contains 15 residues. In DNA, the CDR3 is TGTGCCAGCAGCACGCCACAGGGTAGAAGCACTGAAGCTTTCTTT. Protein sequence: CASSTPQGRSTEAFF.

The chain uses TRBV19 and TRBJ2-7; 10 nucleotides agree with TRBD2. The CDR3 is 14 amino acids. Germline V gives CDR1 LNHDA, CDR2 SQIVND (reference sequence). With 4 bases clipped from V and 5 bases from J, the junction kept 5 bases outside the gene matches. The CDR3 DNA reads TGTGCCAGTAGTAGAGCGGGGGGGCCCAACGAGCAGTACTTC. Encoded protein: CASSRAGGPNEQYF.